This TCR beta chain was obtained from a study of response to subunit inactivated influenza vaccine. Each CDR3 protein gets one entry after TCRdb re-called the RT-PCR reads with MiXCR. The sample lists roughly 620,000 distinct CDR3 sequences, around 11% occurring once. This clonotype occurred a few times. V lost 1 base, J lost 2 bases, and 9 bases lay in between. The CDR3 length is 14 residues. Germline V gene data show CDR1 as SGHTA and CDR2 as FQGNSA. The sample was also linked to a second study, of T cells expressing NK-cell markers. From that report: Template switching by 5'RACE with UMIs generated the TCR beta cDNA.

This specimen consisted of PBMCs from blood, obtained on the day of vaccination. This chain connects TRBV7-2 to TRBJ2-7, with no clear D. The sequence was collected from a man aged 50-59 years who received an inactivated influenza vaccine. CDR3 bases: TGTGCCAGCAGCTTAGGGGTAGGGCCCTACGAGCAGTACTTC. This sequence encodes CASSLGVGPYEQYF.